The T cell receptor (beta chain) under discussion was sequenced for a study of immune heterogeneity within non-small cell lung tumors. Bulk tumor genomic DNA, roughly 600 ng per sample, was used as template. During surgery, each primary tumor gave multiple biopsies spaced as far apart as possible. Patients underwent curative surgery for untreated, newly diagnosed non-small cell lung cancer. CDR3 length: 13 residues. Germline V lookup: CDR1 LNHDA, CDR2 SQIVND (reference sequence). V trimming: 5 bases; J trimming: 3 bases; junction bases outside the gene matches: 3. TCR beta CDR3 was amplified by multiplex PCR, first round around 9 cycles, 32 V and 13 J primers. TCRdb reprocessed the multiplex PCR reads via MiXCR and lists one record per CDR3 protein. The data hold some 11,000 distinct CDR3 sequences, with nearly 30% observed a single time.

The sample consisted of lung tumor tissue. V is TRBV19 and J is TRBJ2-7; 8 bases line up with TRBD1. The TCR sequence derives from a woman aged 45 to 65 with non-small cell lung cancer. CDR3 bases: TGTGCCAGTAGTGTCACAGGGGGCTACGAGCAGTACTTC. It yields the protein CASSVTGGYEQYF.